This T cell receptor (beta chain) was recorded in a study of OX40 agonist ivuxolimab in advanced cancers. At the level of the study: Hepatocellular carcinoma, melanoma, renal cell or head and neck cancer affected the dose-escalation patients. Aged about 23 to 90 with a mean of about 60 years, they were 75% to 85% male.

Regarding this clone: Antigen specificity is unknown.

Patients with autoimmune history or systemic immunosuppression were excluded. The study, taken as a whole, reports: More expanded clones were found, on average, in CD8+ than in CD4+ T cells.

The method was immunoSEQ multiplex PCR; TCRdb's version includes in-frame clones alone and lacks a portion of them. The sample holds 77,000 or so clones; about 90% are singletons and the top ten take approximately 0.8%. The origin of this receptor is an adult with an advanced solid tumor such as melanoma, head and neck, liver or kidney cancer. Sequencing was performed on CD4+ or CD8+ T cells sorted from blood, taken in a trial of the OX40 agonist ivuxolimab.

CDR3 sequence reads: CASSVDRSYGYTF. In DNA form, the CDR3 reads TGTGCCAGCAGCGTAGACAGAAGCTATGGCTACACCTTC. The chain links TRBV9 to TRBJ1-2, with no clear D. The CDR3 contains 13 residues. With 0 bases removed from V and 4 bases from J, the gap between germline ends came to 7 bases. Germline values: CDR1 SGDLS, CDR2 YYNGEE. The full variable domain, in which reference TRBV9 and TRBJ1-2 provide the parts outside the CDR3, is DSGVTQTPKHLITATGQRVTLRCSPRSGDLSVYWYQQSLDQGLQFLIQYYNGEERAKGNILERFSAQQFPDLHSELNLSSLELGDSALYFCASSVDRSYGYTFGSGTRLTVV.